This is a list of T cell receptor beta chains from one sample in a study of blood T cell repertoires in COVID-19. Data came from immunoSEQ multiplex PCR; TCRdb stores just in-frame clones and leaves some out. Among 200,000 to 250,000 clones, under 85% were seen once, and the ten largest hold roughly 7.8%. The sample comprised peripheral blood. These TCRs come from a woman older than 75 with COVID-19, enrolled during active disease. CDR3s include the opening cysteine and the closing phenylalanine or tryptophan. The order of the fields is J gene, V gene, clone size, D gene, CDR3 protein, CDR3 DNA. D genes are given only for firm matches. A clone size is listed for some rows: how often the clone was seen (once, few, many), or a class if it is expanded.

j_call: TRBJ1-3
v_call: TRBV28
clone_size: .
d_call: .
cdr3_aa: CASSLVRGAAYSGNTIYF
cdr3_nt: TGTGCCAGCAGTTTAGTTCGGGGGGCCGCCTACTCTGGAAACACCATATATTTT

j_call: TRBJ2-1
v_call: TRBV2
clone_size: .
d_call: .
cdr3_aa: CASSEAVAEQFF
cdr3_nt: TGTGCCAGCAGTGAAGCCGTGGCTGAGCAGTTCTTC

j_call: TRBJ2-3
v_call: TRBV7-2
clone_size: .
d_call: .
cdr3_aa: CASSGQGGRTDTQYF
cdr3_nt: TGTGCCAGCAGCGGCCAGGGGGGAAGGACAGATACGCAGTATTTT

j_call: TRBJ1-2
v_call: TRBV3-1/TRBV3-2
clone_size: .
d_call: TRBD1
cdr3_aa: CASSQATGNLTF
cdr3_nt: TGTGCCAGCAGCCAAGCGACAGGGAATCTCACCTTC

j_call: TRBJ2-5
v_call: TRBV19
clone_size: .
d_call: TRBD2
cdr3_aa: CASIIKLAGGETQYF
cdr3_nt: TGTGCCAGTATTATAAAACTAGCGGGGGGGGAGACCCAGTACTTC

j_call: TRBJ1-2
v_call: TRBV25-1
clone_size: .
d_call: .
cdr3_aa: CASTSGVEANYGYTF
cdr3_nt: TGTGCCAGCACCTCAGGGGTAGAAGCTAACTATGGCTACACCTTC

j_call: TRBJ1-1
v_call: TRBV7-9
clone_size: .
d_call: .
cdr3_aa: CASITNTEAFF
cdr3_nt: TGTGCCAGCATCACTAACACTGAAGCTTTCTTT

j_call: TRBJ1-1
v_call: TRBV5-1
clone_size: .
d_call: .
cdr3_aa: CASSFEGQNTEAFF
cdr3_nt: TGCGCCAGCAGCTTCGAAGGACAGAACACTGAAGCTTTCTTT

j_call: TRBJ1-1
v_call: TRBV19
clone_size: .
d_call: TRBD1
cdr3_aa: CASSNRGNTEAFF
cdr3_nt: TGTGCCAGTAGTAACAGGGGGAACACTGAAGCTTTCTTT

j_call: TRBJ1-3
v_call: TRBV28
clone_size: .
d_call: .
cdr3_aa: CASSPGTRPPGNTIYF
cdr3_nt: TGTGCCAGCAGTCCAGGGACTAGGCCCCCGGGAAACACCATATATTTT

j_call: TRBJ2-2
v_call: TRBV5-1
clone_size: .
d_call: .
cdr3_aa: CASSLASGAANTGELFF
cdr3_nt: TGCGCCAGCAGCTTGGCCTCCGGTGCGGCAAACACCGGGGAGCTGTTTTTT

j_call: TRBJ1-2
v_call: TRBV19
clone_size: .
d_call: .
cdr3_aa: CASSTSAGGAIGGYTF
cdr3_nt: TGTGCCAGTAGTACCTCCGCTGGGGGGGCCATCGGTGGCTACACCTTC

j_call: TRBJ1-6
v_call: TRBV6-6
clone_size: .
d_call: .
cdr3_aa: CASSYGDSNSPLHF
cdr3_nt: TGTGCCAGCAGTTACGGCGACAGTAATTCACCCCTCCACTTT

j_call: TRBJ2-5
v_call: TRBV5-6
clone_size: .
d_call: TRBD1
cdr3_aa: CASSVDRRKETQYF
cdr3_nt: TGTGCCAGCAGCGTGGACAGGAGAAAAGAGACCCAGTACTTC

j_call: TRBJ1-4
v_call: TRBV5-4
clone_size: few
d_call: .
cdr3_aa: CASSPNWGNEKLFF
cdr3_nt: TGTGCCAGCAGCCCCAATTGGGGCAATGAAAAACTGTTTTTT

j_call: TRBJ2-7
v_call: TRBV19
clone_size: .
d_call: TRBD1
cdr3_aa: CASSEGTGTEEQYF
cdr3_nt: TGTGCCAGTAGCGAAGGGACAGGGACGGAAGAGCAGTACTTC

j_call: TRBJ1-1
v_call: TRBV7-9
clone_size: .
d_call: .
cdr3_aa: CASSLGTVMNTEAFF
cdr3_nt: TGTGCCAGCAGCTTAGGGACAGTAATGAACACTGAAGCTTTCTTT